This TCR beta chain emerged from a study of siplizumab effects on memory and regulatory T cells. Sequencing was performed with immunoSEQ multiplex PCR; in TCRdb, only in-frame clones are kept and a portion is missing. This sample has over 70,000 clones, with approximately 95% found just once. The TCR comes from a human donor in good health. Sequences were obtained from CD8+ T cells sorted from blood.

CDR3 region: CASSQVTGMEEQYF. The CDR3 coding sequence is TGTGCCAGCAGCCAAGTGACAGGGATGGAGGAGCAGTACTTC. The gene calls are TRBV13 and TRBJ2-7; 7 bases are a match to TRBD1. This CDR3 has 14 amino acids. Germline V gene lookup returns CDR1 PRHDT and CDR2 FYEKMQ (reference sequence). The V segment lost 5 bases and the J segment 7 bases; nucleotides outside the gene matches: 11.